These 8 T cell receptor beta chains originate from one sample sequenced in a study of T-cell memory formation after mild COVID-19. TCRdb redid the calling of the 5' RACE reads with MiXCR, one entry per CDR3 protein. The sample lists 200,000 to 300,000 distinct CDR3 sequences, over 15% occurring once. Specimen: PBMCs or a T cell subset sorted from them (not recorded which). These receptors were obtained from a man aged 18 to 29 who had mild COVID-19 (a few samples of this study predate the infection). Cell type and time point are not known.

The chain couples TRBV23-1 to TRBJ1-5, with TRBD1 as a possible D gene (6 bases). Being an ORF, TRBV23-1 has a function that is uncertain. The CDR3 is 18 amino acids. V lost 0 bases and J 2 bases, leaving 17 bases between the germline ends. CDR3 loop: CASSQSPYRDRGNQPQHF. In DNA form, the CDR3 reads TGCGCCAGCAGTCAATCCCCGTACAGGGATAGAGGCAATCAGCCCCAGCATTTT.

The chain links TRBV20-1 to TRBJ2-1; D ambiguous. Germline loops: CDR1 DFQATT, CDR2 SNEGSKA (reference sequence). V was trimmed by 3 bases and J by 8 bases, leaving 5 bases between them. This CDR3 has 10 residues. The CDR3 coding sequence is TGCAGTGCTAGGGTCGATGAGCAGTTCTTC. Its protein product is CSARVDEQFF.

V gene TRBV7-3 combines with J gene TRBJ2-3, with a tentative D call TRBD1 (5 bases). CDR3 size: 12 residues. V was clipped by 5 bases and J by 6 bases, with 9 bases between them. Germline values: CDR1 SGHTA, CDR2 FQGTGA. Here the CDR3 reads CASSPNRDTQYF. Written as DNA, the CDR3 is TGTGCCAGCAGCCCCAACAGGGATACGCAGTATTTT.

The V call is TRBV9, the J call TRBJ1-1; TRBD1 agrees at 7 bases. The junction had 8 bases not matched to a gene; V was cut back by 3 bases and J by 6 bases. Per the germline V gene, CDR1 is SGDLS and CDR2 is YYNGEE. The CDR3 loop spans 14 amino acids. The CDR3 DNA reads as TGTGCCAGCAGCGCACGACAGGGATTGGCTGAAGCTTTCTTT. Translating gives CASSARQGLAEAFF.

The rearrangement joins TRBV12-3 or TRBV12-4 to TRBJ1-1, with D unresolved. Trimming took 8 bases from V and 0 from J, leaving 10 bases between them. The CDR3 is 13 residues long. The CDR3: CASHNSMNTEAFF. In DNA, the CDR3 is TGTGCCAGCCACAACTCCATGAACACTGAAGCTTTCTTT.

This chain uses TRBV4-2 with TRBJ1-1; D might be TRBD1 (6 bases). Trimming shortened V by 4 bases and J by 5 bases, and 17 bases separated the two germline ends. There are 15 residues in the CDR3. Germline V CDR1 and CDR2: LGHNA, YNFKEQ. The CDR3 nucleotides are TGTGCCAGCAGCCCAAGGGGGGCTAGGGAAACTGAAGCTTTCTTT. This translates into CASSPRGARETEAFF.

A few counts support this clonotype. V and J are TRBV20-1 and TRBJ2-7; weak D call: TRBD1 (6 bases). Trimming cost V 6 bases and J 5 bases, with 17 bases left between them. CDR1 is DFQATT and CDR2 is SNEGSKA in the germline V gene (reference sequence). The CDR3 extends over 13 amino acids. CDR3 in DNA: TGCAGTGCCCTACCGGACAGTCTAGACGAGCAGTACGTC. Translation gives CSALPDSLDEQYV.

The genes are TRBV5-1 and TRBJ1-1; D not resolved. Germline loops: CDR1 SGHRS, CDR2 YFSETQ. The V gene lost 3 bases and the J gene lost 0 bases, with 9 bases spanning the gap. CDR3 length: 14 residues. CDR3 DNA sequence: TGCGCCAGCAGCTCCGACGGAATGAACACTGAAGCTTTCTTT. Residues: CASSSDGMNTEAFF.